The 30 T cell receptor beta chains given below trace back to one sample, sequenced in a study of blood T cell repertoires in COVID-19. The data were produced by immunoSEQ multiplex PCR, yet TCRdb's version contains in-frame clones alone and is incomplete. The sample includes hundreds of thousands of clones, approximately 89% of them seen just once. Input material: PBMCs or T cells enriched from blood (not recorded which). The receptors originated from a woman aged 40 to 50 who had recovered from COVID-19.

This clone has at least ten counts. This chain uses TRBV19 with TRBJ2-7; 8 nucleotides agree with TRBD1. V dropped 3 bases and J dropped 5; count of bases not matched to a gene: 6. CDR1 and CDR2 from the germline V gene are LNHDA and SQIVND (reference sequence). This CDR3 comprises 14 residues. In DNA, the CDR3 is TGTGCCAGTAGTATTGGACAGGGAAGCCACGAGCAGTACTTC. Amino acid sequence: CASSIGQGSHEQYF. The variable domain in full, completed from reference TRBV19 and TRBJ2-7, reads DGGITQSPKYLFRKEGQNVTLSCEQNLNHDAMYWYRQDPGQGLRLIYYSQIVNDFQKGDIAEGYSVSREKKESFPLTVTSAQKNPTAFYLCASSIGQGSHEQYFGPGTRLTVT.

This chain connects TRBV7-2 to TRBJ1-3; TRBD1 agrees at 10 bases. CDR3 length: 14 residues. J was trimmed by 6 bases and V by 4 bases; bases with no gene match: 3. CDR1 SGHTA and CDR2 FQGNSA come from the germline V gene. This CDR3 reads CASSWDRGENTIYF. The CDR3 DNA reads TGTGCCAGCAGCTGGGACAGGGGAGAAAACACCATATATTTT.

The rearrangement uses TRBV11-2 and TRBJ2-7, with 9 bases fitting TRBD1. The ends lost 3 bases at V and 4 bases at J; junction bases unmatched: 10. CDR1 and CDR2 from the germline V gene are SGHAT and FQNNGV. The CDR3 has 16 amino acids. CDR3 sequence reads: CASSFGLGTGLYEQYF. CDR3 in DNA: TGTGCCAGCAGCTTTGGATTAGGGACAGGGTTATACGAGCAGTACTTC. The full variable domain, in which reference TRBV11-2 and TRBJ2-7 provide the parts outside the CDR3, is EAGVAQSPRYKIIEKRQSVAFWCNPISGHATLYWYQQILGQGPKLLIQFQNNGVVDDSQLPKDRFSAERLKGVDSTLKIQPAKLEDSAVYLCASSFGLGTGLYEQYFGPGTRLTVT.

The CDR3 loop is CASSQGGGAPARGYTF. The DNA of the CDR3 is TGTGCCAGCAGCCAAGGGGGCGGGGCCCCGGCTAGGGGCTACACCTTC. V is TRBV4-2 and J is TRBJ1-2; perhaps TRBD1 as D (5 bases). Germline V gene data show CDR1 as LGHNA and CDR2 as YNFKEQ. The V end was cut by 1 base, the J end by 8 bases, with 20 bases between. The CDR3 consists of 16 residues.

The V call is TRBV7-2, the J call TRBJ2-1; D is perhaps TRBD1 (6 bases). Germline CDR1 reads SGHTA; CDR2 reads FQGNSA. V lost 6 bases to trimming and J lost 0 bases, with 9 bases between them. This CDR3 region has 14 residues. This chain's CDR3 is CASRQGISYNEQFF. CDR3 in DNA: TGTGCCAGCAGACAGGGTATCTCCTACAATGAGCAGTTCTTC. Full variable domain (outside the CDR3, taken from reference TRBV7-2 and TRBJ2-1): GAGVSQSPSNKVTEKGKDVELRCDPISGHTALYWYRQSLGQGLEFLIYFQGNSAPDKSGLPSDRFSAERTGGSVSTLTIQRTQQEDSAVYLCASRQGISYNEQFFGPGTRLTVL.

V is TRBV28 and J is TRBJ2-5; 7 positions agree with TRBD1. This CDR3 spans 14 amino acids. From germline, CDR1 is MDHEN and CDR2 SYDVKM. The trim removed 5 bases at V and 7 bases at J, leaving 10 bases unmatched. The chain's CDR3 is CASSNRGPEATQYF. CDR3 bases: TGTGCCAGCAGTAACAGGGGCCCGGAGGCGACCCAGTACTTC.

The rearrangement links TRBV11-2 to TRBJ1-1; maybe TRBD1 (6 bases). The V gene lost 5 bases and the J gene lost 1 base, with 11 bases spanning the gap. The germline V gene encodes CDR1 SGHAT and CDR2 FQNNGV. CDR3 length equals 14 residues. CDR3 residues: CASSRGQTNTEAFF. In nucleotides, the CDR3 is TGTGCCAGCAGCCGTGGACAGACGAACACTGAAGCTTTCTTT.

V is TRBV10-3 and J is TRBJ1-1, with no clear D. This CDR3 spans 14 amino acids. V lost 3 bases to trimming and J lost 1 base, with 9 bases between them. CDR1 ENHRY and CDR2 SYGVKD come from the germline V gene. For the CDR3, the DNA is TGTGCCATCAGTGATACCGAGGGGAACACTGAAGCTTTCTTT. Protein sequence: CAISDTEGNTEAFF.

The gene calls are TRBV4-3 and TRBJ2-2, with TRBD2 identical over 10 bases. The germline V gene has CDR1 LGHNA and CDR2 YSLEER. J lost 1 base, V lost 2 bases, and 4 bases had no gene match. This CDR3 has 17 residues. The CDR3, as DNA: TGCGCCAGCAGCCAACGCTTAGCGGGGGGGAACACCGGGGAGCTGTTTTTT. Its protein product is CASSQRLAGGNTGELFF.

The V gene is TRBV7-6, the J gene TRBJ2-1; 8 nucleotides align to TRBD2. This CDR3 contains 16 residues. J gave up 5 bases and V 2 bases, and 8 bases lay outside the gene matches. CDR1 and CDR2 from the germline V gene are SGHVS and FNYEAQ. CDR3 sequence reads: CASSLRMVAGHNEQFF. The CDR3 region has the DNA TGTGCCAGCAGCTTAAGAATGGTAGCGGGGCACAATGAGCAGTTCTTC.

This chain joins TRBV7-3 and TRBJ2-1, with 8 bases aligning to TRBD2. Trimming at V came to 5 bases and at J to 4 bases, leaving 7 bases not matched to a gene. Per the germline V gene, CDR1 is SGHTA and CDR2 is FQGTGA. The CDR3 sequence is 15 residues long. Here the CDR3 reads CASSARSSGYNEQFF. The CDR3 DNA reads as TGTGCCAGCAGCGCCCGGTCTAGCGGGTACAATGAGCAGTTCTTC. The full variable domain, its missing parts supplied by reference TRBV7-3 and TRBJ2-1, is GAGVSQTPSNKVTEKGKYVELRCDPISGHTALYWYRQSLGQGPEFLIYFQGTGAADDSGLPNDRFFAVRPEGSVSTLKIQRTERGDSAVYLCASSARSSGYNEQFFGPGTRLTVL.

This clone was seen only a few times. The chain has TRBV11-2 and TRBJ1-2; unclear D gene. Germline CDR1 and CDR2: SGHAT and FQNNGV. The length of the CDR3 is 15 residues. The germline V and J ends were trimmed by 1 base and 4 bases, with 13 bases remaining between them. The CDR3 sequence: CASSLVGRWAYGYTF. CDR3 DNA: TGTGCCAGCAGCTTAGTAGGCAGATGGGCCTATGGCTACACCTTC.

The chain couples TRBV30 to TRBJ2-1, with D hard to call. Trimming removed 5 bases at V and 8 bases at J, with 13 bases between. Looked up from germline, CDR1 is GTSNPN and CDR2 is SVGIG (reference sequence). The CDR3 contains 12 residues. CDR3 in DNA: TGTGCCTGGGGATTGGTGGGCGATGAGCAGTTCTTC. The encoded protein is CAWGLVGDEQFF. Full variable domain (rest looked up from reference TRBV30 and TRBJ2-1): SQTIHQWPATLVQPVGSPLSLECTVEGTSNPNLYWYRQAAGRGLQLLFYSVGIGQISSEVPQNLSASRPQDRQFILSSKKLLLSDSGFYLCAWGLVGDEQFFGPGTRLTVL.

This clone has just one count. The chain is built from TRBV27 and TRBJ2-5; no firm D call. Germline values: CDR1 MNHEY, CDR2 SMNVEV (reference sequence). The CDR3 extends over 13 amino acids. V lost 3 bases and J 4 bases, leaving 9 bases between the germline ends. CDR3 region: CASSLARRETQYF. DNA for the CDR3: TGTGCCAGCAGTTTGGCCAGGCGAGAGACCCAGTACTTC.

V usage is TRBV9 and J usage is TRBJ1-3; the D is unclear. The CDR3 runs to 12 residues. CDR1 SGDLS and CDR2 YYNGEE come from the germline V gene. Trimming removed 4 bases from V and 7 bases from J, with 9 bases in between. CDR3 residues: CASSLPGNTIYF. The CDR3 DNA reads TGTGCCAGCAGCCTCCCCGGTAACACCATATATTTT.

The chain has TRBV5-1 and TRBJ2-6; no clear D. Between the trimmed V and J ends, which lost 5 bases and 0 bases, there was a span of 6 bases. The CDR3 has 14 residues. Per the germline V gene, CDR1 is SGHRS and CDR2 is YFSETQ. CDR3 nucleotide sequence: TGCGCCAGCAGAGGAGTCTCTGGGGCCAACGTCCTGACTTTC. Residues: CASRGVSGANVLTF.

The count of this clone is one. The chain is built from TRBV7-9 and TRBJ1-1, with TRBD1 as a possible D gene (5 bases). Trimming took off 1 base at V and 7 bases at J, with 10 bases between the two ends. The CDR3 is 13 amino acids. Germline values: CDR1 SEHNR, CDR2 FQNEAQ (reference sequence). CDR3 in amino acids: CASSLDPGHEAFF. The CDR3 nucleotides are TGTGCCAGCAGCTTAGACCCAGGGCATGAAGCTTTCTTT.

The chain has TRBV10-3 and TRBJ2-5; TRBD2 matches 7 bases. Trimming took 10 bases from V and 0 from J; bases not matched to a gene: 8. From germline, CDR1 is ENHRY and CDR2 SYGVKD. The CDR3 has 14 residues. In nucleotides, the CDR3 is TGTGCCACAATGGGGGGGAACTACCAAGAGACCCAGTACTTC. The encoded protein is CATMGGNYQETQYF.

The rearrangement links TRBV19 to TRBJ1-1; D is undetermined. This CDR3 region has 12 residues. Looked up from germline, CDR1 is LNHDA and CDR2 is SQIVND (reference sequence). V was pared by 4 bases and J by 3 bases, with 6 bases between. In DNA, the CDR3 is TGTGCCAGTAGTACCCGGGACACTGAAGCTTTCTTT. As protein: CASSTRDTEAFF. The variable domain in full, with the rest retrieved from reference TRBV19 and TRBJ1-1, is DGGITQSPKYLFRKEGQNVTLSCEQNLNHDAMYWYRQDPGQGLRLIYYSQIVNDFQKGDIAEGYSVSREKKESFPLTVTSAQKNPTAFYLCASSTRDTEAFFGQGTRLTVV.

The chain couples TRBV28 to TRBJ2-1; possible D gene TRBD2, 5 bases. The CDR3 has 15 residues. Trimming took off 7 bases at V and 0 bases at J, with 13 bases between the two ends. CDR1 MDHEN and CDR2 SYDVKM come from the germline V gene. The CDR3 spells CASTGRGDSYNEQFF. The DNA for the CDR3 is TGTGCCAGCACCGGTCGGGGAGACTCCTACAATGAGCAGTTCTTC.

The J gene is TRBJ2-7, the V gene TRBV19, with 11 bases matching TRBD2. Germline CDR1 and CDR2: LNHDA and SQIVND (reference sequence). V shed 7 bases and J 0 bases; nucleotides not matched to a gene: 8. This CDR3 region has 16 residues. The CDR3, as DNA: TGTGCCAGTACGACTAGCGGGGTCCTTGGCTCCTACGAGCAGTACTTC. Its protein product is CASTTSGVLGSYEQYF.

The rearrangement links TRBV11-3 to TRBJ2-1; a possible D gene is TRBD2 (6 bases). The germline V gene has CDR1 SGHNT and CDR2 YENEEA. The CDR3 is 15 residues long. Trimming took off 1 base at V and 3 bases at J, with 10 bases between the two ends. The CDR3 DNA is TGTGCCAGCAGCTTAGGGGGAGGCAACTACAATGAGCAGTTCTTC. This translates into CASSLGGGNYNEQFF.

J is TRBJ2-4 and V is TRBV21-1; no DNA check was done on the table's D call, TRBD1. TRBV21-1 is assigned pseudogene status. The CDR3 has 14 amino acids. CDR3 loop: CARTGVIAKNIQYF. In DNA form, the CDR3 reads TGTGCCAGAACAGGGGTTATAGCCAAAAACATTCAGTACTTC.

The chain recombines TRBV7-3 with TRBJ2-7, with 9 bases identical to TRBD1. The CDR3 covers 15 residues. Germline-derived CDR1 and CDR2 are SGHTA and FQGTGA. The V and J ends lost 5 bases and 0 bases, in that order; junction bases with no gene match: 5. CDR3 bases: TGTGCCAGCAGCGTGGGACAGGGTAGCTCCTACGAGCAGTACTTC. It is translated as CASSVGQGSSYEQYF. Drawing the rest from reference TRBV7-3 and TRBJ2-7, the complete variable domain is GAGVSQTPSNKVTEKGKYVELRCDPISGHTALYWYRQSLGQGPEFLIYFQGTGAADDSGLPNDRFFAVRPEGSVSTLKIQRTERGDSAVYLCASSVGQGSSYEQYFGPGTRLTVT.

The chain combines TRBV18 with TRBJ1-1, with D tentatively TRBD1 (6 bases). Germline V gives CDR1 KGHSH, CDR2 LQKENI. CDR3 length equals 14 residues. V dropped 2 bases and J dropped 1 base, with 8 bases sitting between them. The CDR3 DNA is TGTGCCAGCTCACCAACAGGGTCGAACACTGAAGCTTTCTTT. Translating gives CASSPTGSNTEAFF. Drawing the rest from reference TRBV18 and TRBJ1-1, the complete variable domain is NAGVMQNPRHLVRRRGQEARLRCSPMKGHSHVYWYRQLPEEGLKFMVYLQKENIIDESGMPKERFSAEFPKEGPSILRIQQVVRGDSAAYFCASSPTGSNTEAFFGQGTRLTVV.

J is TRBJ1-4 and V is TRBV11-2, with 10 bases that match TRBD1. CDR3 length: 14 amino acids. Germline lookup yields CDR1 SGHAT and CDR2 FQNNGV. V shed 3 bases, J shed 7 bases, and the junction held 2 bases outside the gene matches. CDR3 DNA sequence: TGTGCCAGCAGCTTGACAGGGGGCGGTGAAAAACTGTTTTTT. It encodes CASSLTGGGEKLFF.

This clone was counted only a few times. The rearrangement uses TRBV7-2 and TRBJ1-6; a weak D match, TRBD1 (5 bases). The CDR3 is made up of 14 amino acids. Deletions cut 4 bases from V and 4 bases from J, with 8 bases between. The germline V gene has CDR1 SGHTA and CDR2 FQGNSA. CDR3 residues: CASSSTVYNSPLHF. CDR3 sequence (DNA): TGTGCCAGCAGCTCGACAGTTTATAATTCACCCCTCCACTTT.

This clone came up once. This sequence joins TRBV28 and TRBJ1-5; D call uncertain. The CDR3 spans 15 residues. V was cut by 3 bases and J by 0 bases, with 9 bases left in between. CDR1 MDHEN and CDR2 SYDVKM come from the germline V gene. CDR3 amino acids: CASSFGYSSNQPQHF. DNA of the CDR3: TGTGCCAGCAGTTTTGGGTACAGTAGCAATCAGCCCCAGCATTTT.

This clone has just one count. The rearrangement links TRBV6-5 to TRBJ1-2; 7 nucleotides agree with TRBD1. The V segment lost 5 bases and the J segment 2 bases; nucleotides outside the gene matches: 5. CDR1 MNHEY and CDR2 SVGAGI come from the germline V gene. This CDR3 contains 14 residues. CDR3 nucleotides: TGTGCCAGCAGTAAGACAGGGTCAAACTATGGCTACACCTTC. Translated: CASSKTGSNYGYTF.

V and J are TRBV5-1 and TRBJ2-3; 11 bases are shared with TRBD2. Germline V gene sequence: CDR1 SGHRS, CDR2 YFSETQ. This CDR3 contains 16 residues. The V gene end was trimmed by 3 bases and the J gene end by 4 bases; junction bases not matched to a gene: 7. The DNA of the CDR3 is TGCGCCAGCAGCTGGAAGACTAGCGGGACGGCAGATACGCAGTATTTT. Translating gives CASSWKTSGTADTQYF.